This entry lists 5 T cell receptor beta chains sequenced from one sample in a study of beta chain features in type 1 diabetes. Study-wide results and caveats: Shorter TCRB CDR3s, moderately but significantly so, were found in Type 1 diabetes patients in all four CD4+ subsets.

For these receptors, no antigen is known. Since all of the isolated RNA was reverse transcribed, expressed TCRB transcripts were what got sequenced. Clones were read by immunoSEQ multiplex PCR, and TCRdb kept only the in-frame ones, dropping some. The sample holds some 240,000 clones; under 20% are singletons and the top ten take about 0.08%. The sample taken for sequencing was naive CD4+ T cells from blood. Source of these receptors: a man aged 30-40 years with type 1 diabetes.

The chain couples TRBV7-9 to TRBJ2-3; no definite D call. This CDR3 is 14 amino acids long. Per the germline V gene, CDR1 is SEHNR and CDR2 is FQNEAQ (reference sequence). Between the trimmed V and J ends, which lost 3 bases and 0 bases, there was a span of 7 bases. This chain's CDR3 is CASSLAPSTDTQYF. The CDR3 DNA sequence: TGTGCCAGCAGCTTGGCACCTAGCACAGATACGCAGTATTTT.

The V gene is TRBV11-2, the J gene TRBJ1-5, with a tentative D call TRBD1 (5 bases). The V gene's germline CDR1 is SGHAT and CDR2 FQNNGV. V shed 4 bases and J shed 5 bases, with 9 bases lying between them. CDR3 length equals 13 residues. The CDR3 here is CASSSDRDQPQHF. For the CDR3, the DNA is TGTGCCAGCAGCTCAGACAGAGATCAGCCCCAGCATTTT.

V gene TRBV6-5 combines with J gene TRBJ2-5; D is unresolved. The V end was cut by 0 bases, the J end by 1 base, with 9 bases between. Germline CDR1 MNHEY, CDR2 SVGAGI. The CDR3 runs to 15 residues. The CDR3 DNA reads TGTGCCAGCAGTTACTCGGCTACATTCCAAGAGACCCAGTACTTC. Residues: CASSYSATFQETQYF.

This clone was counted a few times. The rearrangement links TRBV7-2 to TRBJ2-7; unclear D gene. CDR3 length equals 18 residues. V was pared by 3 bases and J by 3 bases, with 24 bases between. The germline V gene has CDR1 SGHTA and CDR2 FQGNSA. The CDR3 reads CASSLFVPQKQTIYEQYF. The CDR3, as DNA: TGTGCCAGCAGCTTGTTCGTCCCACAGAAACAGACAATCTACGAGCAGTACTTC.

This clone was counted only a few times. The CDR3 reads CASSTTGSEDTQYF. The CDR3 DNA follows: TGCGCCAGCAGCACGACAGGGTCTGAAGATACGCAGTATTTT. The rearrangement joins TRBV5-1 to TRBJ2-3; TRBD1 agrees at 7 bases. Germline loops: CDR1 SGHRS, CDR2 YFSETQ. This CDR3 has 14 amino acids. V was pared by 4 bases and J by 5 bases, with 7 bases of the junction left unmatched. The full variable domain, completed using reference TRBV5-1 and TRBJ2-3, is KAGVTQTPRYLIKTRGQQVTLSCSPISGHRSVSWYQQTPGQGLQFLFEYFSETQRNKGNFPGRFSGRQFSNSRSEMNVSTLELGDSALYLCASSTTGSEDTQYFGPGTRLTVL.